This entry lists 6 T cell receptor beta chains sequenced from one sample in a study of T-cell memory formation after mild COVID-19. TCRdb fed the 5' RACE reads into MiXCR, producing one record per CDR3 protein. The sample lists some 54,000 distinct CDR3 sequences, more than 8% occurring once. The sample was PBMCs or a T cell subset sorted from them (not recorded which). Receptors were obtained from a man between 18 and 29 years old who had mild COVID-19 (a few samples of this study predate the infection). Cell type and time point are not known.

This clonotype came up a few times. The chain has TRBV24-1 and TRBJ2-5; TRBD1 matches at 7 bases. This CDR3 region has 13 residues. Germline V gene lookup returns CDR1 KGHDR and CDR2 SFDVKD. V shed 5 bases, J shed 5 bases, and the junction held 4 bases outside the gene matches. CDR3 sequence (DNA): TGTGCCACCAGTGGGACAGGCGGGGAGACCCAGTACTTC. Translating gives CATSGTGGETQYF.

J is TRBJ1-4 and V is TRBV7-2; 8 positions match TRBD1. CDR1 SGHTA and CDR2 FQGNSA come from the germline V gene. This CDR3 region has 18 residues. J gave up 0 bases and V 1 base, and 7 bases lay outside the gene matches. CDR3 sequence (DNA): TGTGCCAGCAGCTTAGTCCTGACAGGGGATGCAACTAATGAAAAACTGTTTTTT. Its protein product is CASSLVLTGDATNEKLFF.

In its sample, this clonotype was seen a few times. The chain joins TRBV4-3 to TRBJ1-3; D may be TRBD1 (5 bases). The CDR3 has 19 residues. V lost 1 base and J lost 2, with 21 bases in between. Germline lookup yields CDR1 LGHNA and CDR2 YSLEER. The DNA for the CDR3 is TGCGCCAGCAGCCAAGTCTCCCCGGGGGGGAGCGATGCTGGAAACACCATATATTTT. It yields the protein CASSQVSPGGSDAGNTIYF.

This clonotype was detected many times. The rearrangement joins TRBV15 to TRBJ2-3; D remains ambiguous. V dropped 0 bases and J dropped 3 bases, with 7 bases sitting between them. Germline CDR1 and CDR2: LNHNV and YYDKDF (reference sequence). The CDR3 sequence is 14 residues long. Here the CDR3 DNA reads TGTGCCACCAGCAGAGAGTCAAGGACAGATACGCAGTATTTT. Residues: CATSRESRTDTQYF.

In this sample, this clonotype turned up many times. The chain links TRBV4-2 to TRBJ2-7, with D tentatively TRBD1 (6 bases). This CDR3 has 16 residues. Trimming took 0 bases from V and 3 from J, leaving 15 bases between them. Germline V gene data show CDR1 as LGHNA and CDR2 as YNFKEQ. CDR3 DNA sequence: TGTGCCAGCAGCCAAGATGCCCCCCGGGACATCTACGAGCAGTACGTC. Translation gives CASSQDAPRDIYEQYV.

In its sample, this clonotype is medium-sized (0.01 to 0.1%). The V and J genes are TRBV29-1 and TRBJ2-1; 13 bases are shared with TRBD2. V shed 1 base and J 7 bases; nucleotides not matched to a gene: 4. The CDR3 is 15 residues long. Germline V gene data show CDR1 as SQVTM and CDR2 as ANQGSEA. DNA for the CDR3: TGCAGCGTTGAAGCAACTAGCGGGGGGGCGAATGAGCAGTTCTTC. Translating it yields CSVEATSGGANEQFF.